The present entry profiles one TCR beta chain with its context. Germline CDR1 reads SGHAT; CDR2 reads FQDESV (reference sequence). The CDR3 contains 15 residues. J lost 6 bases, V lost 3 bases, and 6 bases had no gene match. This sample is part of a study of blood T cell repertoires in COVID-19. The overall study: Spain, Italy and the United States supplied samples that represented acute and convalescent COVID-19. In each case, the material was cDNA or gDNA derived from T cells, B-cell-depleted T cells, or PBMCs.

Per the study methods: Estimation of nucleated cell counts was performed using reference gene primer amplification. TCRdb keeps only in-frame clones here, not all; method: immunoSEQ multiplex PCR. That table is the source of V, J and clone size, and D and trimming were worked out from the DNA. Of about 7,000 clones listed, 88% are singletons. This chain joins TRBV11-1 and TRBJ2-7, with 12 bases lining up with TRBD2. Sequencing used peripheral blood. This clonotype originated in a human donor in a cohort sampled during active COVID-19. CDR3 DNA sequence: TGTGCCAGCAGCTTTCCTAGCGGGAGGGCCGGCGAGCAGTACTTC. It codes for CASSFPSGRAGEQYF.